These 13 T cell receptor beta chains share one sample of origin, sequenced in a study of identical twins. TCRdb fed the 5' RACE reads into MiXCR, producing one record per CDR3 protein. The data contain 690,000 or so distinct CDR3 sequences, less than 7% of them seen just once; the ten biggest clones take up around 1.9%. Specimen: naive T cells sorted from blood. These receptors originate from a man between 18 and 29 years old in good health.

This clonotype was observed a handful of times. This sequence joins TRBV7-9 and TRBJ2-2; perhaps TRBD1 as D (5 bases). Germline lookup yields CDR1 SEHNR and CDR2 FQNEAQ (reference sequence). The CDR3 loop spans 17 amino acids. Trimming stripped 2 bases from V and 1 base from J, with 14 bases between. CDR3 in DNA: TGTGCCAGCAGCTTAATGGTGGCCAGGGAGAACACCGGGGAGCTGTTTTTT. The encoded protein is CASSLMVARENTGELFF.

The rearrangement links TRBV6-1 to TRBJ2-2; a possible D gene is TRBD2 (5 bases). Per germline, CDR1 MNHNS and CDR2 SASEGT. The V gene lost 7 bases and the J gene lost 5 bases, with 23 bases spanning the gap. CDR3 length: 17 residues. In DNA, the CDR3 is TGTGCCAGCACCCCGAGGGCGGGTGGGGTAAATACCGGGGAGCTGTTTTTT. This encodes CASTPRAGGVNTGELFF.

The genes are TRBV7-2 and TRBJ2-1, with TRBD2 as a possible D gene (5 bases). The CDR3 runs to 13 residues. With 5 bases removed from V and 10 bases from J, the gap between germline ends came to 15 bases. Germline V CDR1 and CDR2: SGHTA, FQGNSA. In DNA form, the CDR3 reads TGTGCCAGCAGCAACACTAGGGATCGGGAGCAGTTCTTC. This translates into CASSNTRDREQFF.

This clonotype was observed many times. The chain joins TRBV15 to TRBJ2-5; D may be TRBD1 (6 bases). The CDR3 loop spans 15 amino acids. The V and J ends lost 3 bases and 1 base respectively, with 12 bases between them. Germline V gene data show CDR1 as LNHNV and CDR2 as YYDKDF (reference sequence). DNA for the CDR3: TGTGCCACCAGCAGCTTAAGGGGGAGCCAAGAGACCCAGTACTTC. Amino acid sequence: CATSSLRGSQETQYF. Full variable domain (remainder filled in from reference TRBV15 and TRBJ2-5): DAMVIQNPRYQVTQFGKPVTLSCSQTLNHNVMYWYQQKSSQAPKLLFHYYDKDFNNEADTPDNFQSRRPNTSFCFLDIRSPGLGDTAMYLCATSSLRGSQETQYFGPGTRLLVL.

This clonotype has just a few counts. This sequence joins TRBV5-1 and TRBJ2-2; 7 bases fit TRBD2. V was pared by 3 bases and J by 4 bases, with 6 bases of the junction left unmatched. Per germline, CDR1 SGHRS and CDR2 YFSETQ. The CDR3 is 15 residues long. CDR3 bases: TGCGCCAGCAGCTACGAGGGAGGGACCACCGGGGAGCTGTTTTTT. Amino acids: CASSYEGGTTGELFF.

This clonotype showed up many times. The chain uses TRBV7-2 and TRBJ2-7, with TRBD2 as a possible D gene (6 bases). Germline assignment: CDR1 SGHTA and CDR2 FQGNSA. Deletions cut 2 bases from V and 4 bases from J, with 12 bases between. This CDR3 has 14 residues. The CDR3 bases are TGTGCCAGCAGCTTAAATAGCGGCGGATACGAGCAGTACTTC. Protein sequence: CASSLNSGGYEQYF.

This clonotype showed up just a few times. V gene TRBV5-1 combines with J gene TRBJ2-3, with TRBD2 identical over 9 bases. Germline V gene lookup returns CDR1 SGHRS and CDR2 YFSETQ. V lost 2 bases to trimming and J lost 6 bases; unmatched junction nucleotides: 7. CDR3 length: 15 residues. CDR3 DNA sequence: TGCGCCAGCAGCTTTATAGCGGGAGTGGGCGATACGCAGTATTTT. Translation: CASSFIAGVGDTQYF.

This clonotype was recorded many times. CDR3 residues: CASSTGQGLAKNIQYF. The DNA for the CDR3 is TGCGCCAGCAGCACGGGACAGGGACTAGCCAAAAACATTCAGTACTTC. The chain is built from TRBV5-1 and TRBJ2-4; 9 positions match TRBD1. V dropped 4 bases and J dropped 0; count of bases not matched to a gene: 5. Germline CDR1 is SGHRS and CDR2 is YFSETQ. CDR3 length: 16 residues. Full variable domain (missing parts from reference TRBV5-1 and TRBJ2-4): KAGVTQTPRYLIKTRGQQVTLSCSPISGHRSVSWYQQTPGQGLQFLFEYFSETQRNKGNFPGRFSGRQFSNSRSEMNVSTLELGDSALYLCASSTGQGLAKNIQYFGAGTRLSVL.

This clonotype has a count of ten or more. This chain connects TRBV19 to TRBJ2-3; D ambiguous. In germline, CDR1 is LNHDA, CDR2 SQIVND (reference sequence). The germline V and J ends were trimmed by 6 bases and 0 bases, with 10 bases remaining between them. The CDR3 is made up of 14 amino acids. This CDR3 reads CASRSEASTDTQYF. The CDR3 bases are TGTGCCAGTAGATCTGAGGCTAGCACAGATACGCAGTATTTT.

The J gene is TRBJ2-2, the V gene TRBV7-6; TRBD1 matches 8 bases. This CDR3 is built from 16 residues. The germline CDR1 and CDR2 sequences are SGHVS and FNYEAQ. The junction had 6 bases not matched to a gene; V was cut back by 5 bases and J by 1 base. The chain's CDR3 is CASSPRTGMNTGELFF. In nucleotides, the CDR3 is TGTGCCAGCAGCCCCCGGACAGGGATGAACACCGGGGAGCTGTTTTTT.

This chain connects TRBV5-1 to TRBJ1-1, with D perhaps matching TRBD1 (5 bases). The germline V gene has CDR1 SGHRS and CDR2 YFSETQ. Trimming pared 4 bases from V and 8 bases from J, leaving 12 bases between. This CDR3 comprises 12 residues. The CDR3: CASSHGTPEAFF. CDR3 DNA: TGCGCCAGCAGCCACGGGACCCCAGAAGCTTTCTTT.

This clonotype was picked up many times. The V call is TRBV5-1, the J call TRBJ1-5; TRBD1 might be the D (5 bases). CDR3 length: 13 residues. V lost 2 bases and J 5 bases, leaving 8 bases between the germline ends. Germline V lookup: CDR1 SGHRS, CDR2 YFSETQ. The CDR3 loop is CASSFQGDQPQHF. In DNA form, the CDR3 reads TGCGCCAGCAGCTTCCAGGGCGATCAGCCCCAGCATTTT.

Many counts were recorded for this clonotype. The rearrangement joins TRBV5-1 to TRBJ2-3; TRBD2 agrees at 9 bases. V gave up 4 bases and J gave up 3 bases; unmatched junction bases: 9. The germline V gene has CDR1 SGHRS and CDR2 YFSETQ. The CDR3 runs to 16 residues. In nucleotides, the CDR3 is TGCGCCAGCAGCCCGTTTAGCGGGAGTGGTACAGATACGCAGTATTTT. It codes for CASSPFSGSGTDTQYF.